Sequencing of this T cell receptor (beta chain) was carried out in a study of persistence of HIV-infected CD4 T cells. There are a few counts of this clone. Its antigen remains unknown. Germline V lookup: CDR1 SQVTM, CDR2 ANQGSEA. The CDR3 has 11 residues. Trimming removed 8 bases from V and 6 bases from J, with 12 bases in between. Overlapping HIV-1 Gag 15-mer peptides at approximately 0.96 ug per peptide per mL were used. Memory cells lacking CD40L and CD69 with high CD45RO were sorted. CD8+ T cells were removed from PBMCs prior to stimulation. The immunoSEQ assay was version 4, run in survey mode. Generated by immunoSEQ multiplex PCR, the TCRdb table keeps only in-frame clones and is missing some. The table shows tens of thousands of clones, with roughly 74% occurring only once.

The rearrangement uses TRBV29-1 and TRBJ2-3; D may be TRBD2 (5 bases). This sequence was found in an adult man with HIV who was CMV-seropositive. Material: CD4+ T cells sorted from PBMCs after approximately 19-hour stimulation, obtained from a patient who received antiretroviral therapy. CDR3 DNA: TGCAGCTACGGGAAGGCCGATACGCAGTATTTT. It codes for CSYGKADTQYF.